One TCR beta chain is described in this entry. This CDR3 is also generated by other DNA sequences in the sample. Trimming removed 0 bases from V and 3 bases from J, with 10 bases in between. CDR3 length: 15 residues. Germline V gene data show CDR1 as SGDLS and CDR2 as YYNGEE. In the naive CD8 group, cells lacked CD45RO and were positively selected for CCR7, so terminally differentiated effector memory CD45RA+ cells were left out. This specimen belongs to a study of shared clonotypes between healthy human individuals. Measured with immunoSEQ multiplex PCR; TCRdb has only the in-frame clones, and not every one. Of over 2,000,000 clones listed, just under 95% were seen once; the top ten hold around 1.8%.

The specimen was naive CD8+ T cells from PBMCs. This clonotype was obtained from a man younger than 35 in good health. Some clones in this sample may be carry-over from other donors' samples. The chain links TRBV9 to TRBJ2-1, with D tentatively TRBD1 (6 bases). The CDR3 loop reads CASSVAGQSYNEQFF. The CDR3 DNA reads as TGTGCCAGCAGCGTAGCTGGACAGAGCTACAATGAGCAGTTCTTC. Variable domain in full (rest from reference TRBV9 and TRBJ2-1): DSGVTQTPKHLITATGQRVTLRCSPRSGDLSVYWYQQSLDQGLQFLIQYYNGEERAKGNILERFSAQQFPDLHSELNLSSLELGDSALYFCASSVAGQSYNEQFFGPGTRLTVL.